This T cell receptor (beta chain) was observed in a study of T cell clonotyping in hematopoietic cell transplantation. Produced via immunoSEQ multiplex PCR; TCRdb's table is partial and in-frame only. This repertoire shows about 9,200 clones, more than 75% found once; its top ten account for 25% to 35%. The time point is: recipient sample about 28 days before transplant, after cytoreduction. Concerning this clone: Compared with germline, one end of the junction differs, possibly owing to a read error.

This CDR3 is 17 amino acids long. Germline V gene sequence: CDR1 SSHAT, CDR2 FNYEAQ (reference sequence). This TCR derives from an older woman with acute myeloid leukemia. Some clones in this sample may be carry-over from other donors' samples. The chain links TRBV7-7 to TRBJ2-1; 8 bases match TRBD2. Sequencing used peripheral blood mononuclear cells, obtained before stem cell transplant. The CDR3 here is CASSLEVGGRTYNEQFF. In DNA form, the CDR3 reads TGTGCTAGCAGCTTAGAAGTTGGCGGGAGGACCTACAATGAGCAGTTCTTC.